The 27 T cell receptor beta chains below all came from one sample that was sequenced in a study of control samples from healthy donors and cancer patients (dated by TCRdb to the early 2020s). Library preparation was by the immunoSEQ multiplex PCR assay. Drawn from immuneACCESS, this table holds only the in-frame rearrangements with V and J called that TCRdb kept. Clones are partly lost; checked studies trace under half to an unresolved V gene and leave the rest unexplained. The sample table shows 100,000 to 150,000 clones, and around 93% are seen once. About 1.7% of the sample comes from the top ten. The sequenced material came from PBMCs. These receptors all stem from a man in his fifties or sixties with head and neck cancer.

This clone was picked up a small number of times. The V and J genes are TRBV28 and TRBJ1-5; possibly TRBD1 for D (5 bases). Germline V gene data show CDR1 as MDHEN and CDR2 as SYDVKM. There are 12 residues in the CDR3. The V end was cut by 4 bases, the J end by 6 bases, with 7 bases between. The CDR3 DNA follows: TGTGCCAGCAGTTGGGGGGTTCAGCCCCAGCATTTT. This encodes CASSWGVQPQHF. Complete variable domain (other parts from reference TRBV28 and TRBJ1-5): DVKVTQSSRYLVKRTGEKVFLECVQDMDHENMFWYRQDPGLGLRLIYFSYDVKMKEKGDIPEGYSVSREKKERFSLILESASTNQTSMYLCASSWGVQPQHFGDGTRLSIL.

The sample holds one count of this clone. J is TRBJ1-5 and V is TRBV6-6; perhaps TRBD1 as D (5 bases). Germline CDR1 MNHNY, CDR2 SVGAGI (reference sequence). The ends were cut back, 6 bases at V and 3 bases at J, with 15 bases in the middle. The length of the CDR3 is 15 residues. The CDR3: CASREGPQNNQPQHF. CDR3 DNA sequence: TGTGCCAGCAGGGAGGGACCTCAGAACAATCAGCCCCAGCATTTT.

V usage is TRBV4-3 and J usage is TRBJ2-1, with TRBD2 matching 7 bases. The CDR3 has 16 amino acids. Looked up from germline, CDR1 is LGHNA and CDR2 is YSLEER. V lost 1 base and J lost 7; bases outside the gene matches: 10. The CDR3 here is CASSQAWLAAVNEQFF. The CDR3 DNA reads as TGCGCCAGCAGCCAAGCCTGGCTAGCGGCGGTAAATGAGCAGTTCTTC.

The count of this clone is one. V is TRBV2 and J is TRBJ2-5; 11 bases line up with TRBD2. The germline V gene encodes CDR1 SNHLY and CDR2 FYNNEI. With 7 bases clipped from V and 5 bases from J, the junction kept 3 bases outside the gene matches. The CDR3 is 13 amino acids. The CDR3 DNA reads TGTGCCAGCAAAGGGACTAGCGGTGAGACCCAGTACTTC. Translated, it gives CASKGTSGETQYF.

The chain carries TRBV9 and TRBJ2-3; 8 positions agree with TRBD2. The V and J ends lost 1 base and 3 bases, in that order; junction bases with no gene match: 10. CDR3 length: 17 residues. Looked up from germline, CDR1 is SGDLS and CDR2 is YYNGEE. The chain's CDR3 is CASSVFGRAGVTDTQYF. The DNA of the CDR3 is TGTGCCAGCAGCGTATTCGGTCGAGCGGGGGTAACAGATACGCAGTATTTT.

The chain joins TRBV6-2 or TRBV6-3 to TRBJ2-5, with 8 bases identical to TRBD1. Trimming at V came to 2 bases and at J to 4 bases, leaving 6 bases not matched to a gene. The CDR3 runs 15 residues. Germline V gene lookup returns CDR1 MNHEY and CDR2 SVGEGT. In DNA form, the CDR3 reads TGTGCCAGCAGTTACACCTCAGGGGGCGGAGAGACCCAGTACTTC. Its protein is CASSYTSGGGETQYF.

The chain has TRBV29-1 and TRBJ1-1, with no clear D. CDR3 length equals 12 residues. V was trimmed by 3 bases and J by 4 bases, leaving 9 bases between them. Germline loops: CDR1 SQVTM, CDR2 ANQGSEA. The DNA for the CDR3 is TGCAGCGTTGACGAAGCGGGCACTGAAGCTTTCTTT. Protein product: CSVDEAGTEAFF.

This rearrangement joins TRBV2 to TRBJ1-1; tentative D call: TRBD1 (5 bases). CDR1 SNHLY and CDR2 FYNNEI come from the germline V gene. Between the trimmed V and J ends, which lost 8 bases and 7 bases, there was a span of 11 bases. The CDR3 has 11 amino acids. The CDR3 is CASAGFGEAFF. CDR3 DNA sequence: TGTGCCAGCGCAGGGTTTGGTGAAGCTTTCTTT.

V gene TRBV27 combines with J gene TRBJ2-1; 12 bases line up with TRBD2. CDR1 is MNHEY, CDR2 SMNVEV, per germline (reference sequence). The ends lost 4 bases at V and 9 bases at J; junction bases unmatched: 10. CDR3 length: 16 amino acids. The CDR3 region is CASSSTTSGGYGEQFF. The CDR3 DNA sequence: TGTGCCAGCAGTTCGACGACTAGCGGGGGTTATGGTGAGCAGTTCTTC.

The chain is built from TRBV7-2 and TRBJ1-2; 7 bases are shared with TRBD1. Looked up from germline, CDR1 is SGHTA and CDR2 is FQGNSA. The CDR3 contains 14 residues. Trimming removed 6 bases from V and 4 bases from J; junction bases left unmatched: 8. In DNA form, the CDR3 reads TGTGCCAGCAGAAGGGAGGGGGCGGGCTATGGCTACACCTTC. It specifies CASRREGAGYGYTF.

The J gene is TRBJ1-2, the V gene TRBV6-5; D possibly corresponds to TRBD1 (5 bases). The CDR3 is made up of 14 amino acids. CDR1 MNHEY and CDR2 SVGAGI come from the germline V gene. V lost 7 bases to trimming and J lost 2 bases, with 14 bases between them. CDR3 sequence: CASNPSGRNYGYTF. The CDR3 DNA sequence: TGTGCCAGCAACCCCTCGGGACGGAACTATGGCTACACCTTC.

The chain links TRBV7-8 to TRBJ1-4, with D uncertain. V was cut by 5 bases and J by 8 bases, with 15 bases left in between. The CDR3 consists of 14 residues. In germline, CDR1 is SGHVS, CDR2 FQNEAQ. In DNA, the CDR3 is TGTGCCAGCAGCAACCCGGCCCTGGGGGAAAAACTGTTTTTT. Encoded protein: CASSNPALGEKLFF.

This clone was found once. The V call is TRBV27, the J call TRBJ2-6; perhaps TRBD1 as D (6 bases). Looked up from germline, CDR1 is MNHEY and CDR2 is SMNVEV (reference sequence). The CDR3 is 22 residues long. V lost 6 bases, J lost 1 base, and 31 bases lay in between. In DNA form, the CDR3 reads TGTGCCAGCAGGGGGGCCCTAACGGTCCGAGATCCGTATGGGTCTGGGGCCAACGTCCTGACTTTC. Its translation is CASRGALTVRDPYGSGANVLTF.

This chain joins TRBV7-3 and TRBJ2-3, with TRBD2 identical over 8 bases. The CDR3 is 14 residues long. Per germline, CDR1 SGHTA and CDR2 FQGTGA. The V segment lost 5 bases and the J segment 5 bases; nucleotides outside the gene matches: 6. In nucleotides, the CDR3 is TGTGCCAGCAGCCTCGGGGGGGCCGGAGATACGCAGTATTTT. Translation gives CASSLGGAGDTQYF.

This clone was counted a few times. Here the CDR3 DNA reads TGTGCCAGCAGCTTAGCGGGGGTAGCGGGTACGGAGCAGTACTTC. Translating it yields CASSLAGVAGTEQYF. J is TRBJ2-7 and V is TRBV7-2, with TRBD2 identical over 7 bases. Per germline, CDR1 SGHTA and CDR2 FQGNSA. V lost 0 bases, J lost 7 bases, and 9 bases stayed unmatched. CDR3 length equals 15 residues.

This clone has just a few counts. The chain is built from TRBV28 and TRBJ2-6; D ambiguous. V was pared by 4 bases and J by 1 base, with 23 bases between. The CDR3 loop spans 20 amino acids. The germline V gene encodes CDR1 MDHEN and CDR2 SYDVKM. DNA for the CDR3: TGTGCCAGCAGTTCCACGTCCAGCGAGGCGGTGTGGTCTGGGGCCAACGTCCTGACTTTC. Translating gives CASSSTSSEAVWSGANVLTF.

A few counts support this clone. The chain uses TRBV30 and TRBJ1-2, with D possibly TRBD1 on 6 matching bases. Per the germline V gene, CDR1 is GTSNPN and CDR2 is SVGIG (reference sequence). The CDR3 consists of 11 residues. The DNA of the CDR3 is TGTCTTTCCGGACAGCTACATGGCTACACCTTC. The encoded protein is CLSGQLHGYTF.

The chain is built from TRBV6-6 and TRBJ1-6; 7 nucleotides match TRBD1. CDR3 length equals 17 residues. CDR1 is MNHNY and CDR2 is SVGAGI in the germline V gene (reference sequence). V gave up 5 bases and J gave up 5 bases; unmatched junction bases: 12. CDR3 nucleotide sequence: TGTGCCAGCAGTCGGGACAGTGGGCTGCGCGATAATTCACCCCTCCACTTT. Its translation is CASSRDSGLRDNSPLHF.

The rearrangement uses TRBV6-4 and TRBJ1-1, with unresolved D. In germline, CDR1 is MRHNA, CDR2 SNTAGT. V was cut by 3 bases and J by 1 base, with 6 bases left in between. This CDR3 has 13 residues. CDR3 in DNA: TGTGCCAGCAGTGAAAGGGAGAACACTGAAGCTTTCTTT. Translated, it gives CASSERENTEAFF.

The chain is built from TRBV5-6 and TRBJ2-2; D may correspond to TRBD1 or TRBD2 (7 bases each). This CDR3 contains 15 residues. The ends were cut back, 4 bases at V and 5 bases at J, with 15 bases in the middle. CDR1 is SGHDT, CDR2 YYEEEE, per germline. Here the CDR3 reads CASSLTGEGTGELFF. The CDR3 DNA reads as TGTGCCAGCAGCCTTACAGGGGAGGGGACCGGGGAGCTGTTTTTT.

V gene TRBV6-2 or TRBV6-3 combines with J gene TRBJ1-1; possibly TRBD1 for D (5 bases). The CDR3 extends over 15 amino acids. Trimming stripped 2 bases from V and 1 base from J, with 11 bases between. The V gene's germline CDR1 is MNHEY and CDR2 SVGEGT. The CDR3 region has the DNA TGTGCCAGCAGTTACCGACAGTGGGGGAACACTGAAGCTTTCTTT. Its translation is CASSYRQWGNTEAFF.

V usage is TRBV19 and J usage is TRBJ2-7; TRBD1 aligns across 7 bases. CDR3 length: 15 amino acids. Germline lookup yields CDR1 LNHDA and CDR2 SQIVND (reference sequence). J gave up 3 bases and V 5 bases, and 10 bases lay outside the gene matches. In nucleotides, the CDR3 is TGTGCCAGTAGTCCGATGACAGGGATAGACTACGAGCAGTACTTC. The encoded protein is CASSPMTGIDYEQYF. Full variable domain (outside the CDR3, taken from reference TRBV19 and TRBJ2-7): DGGITQSPKYLFRKEGQNVTLSCEQNLNHDAMYWYRQDPGQGLRLIYYSQIVNDFQKGDIAEGYSVSREKKESFPLTVTSAQKNPTAFYLCASSPMTGIDYEQYFGPGTRLTVT.

This sequence joins TRBV6-5 and TRBJ2-7; D gene unclear. The CDR3 is 11 amino acids. CDR1 is MNHEY, CDR2 SVGAGI, per germline. With 7 bases removed from V and 5 bases from J, the gap between germline ends came to 9 bases. The CDR3 reads CASKKLNEQYF. CDR3 in DNA: TGTGCCAGCAAGAAATTAAACGAGCAGTACTTC.

V is TRBV5-3 and J is TRBJ2-7; D is perhaps TRBD1 (5 bases). TRBV5-3 is given ORF status, its function remaining uncertain. This CDR3 contains 12 residues. Trimming left V 7 bases short and J 3 bases short, with 11 bases between. CDR3 bases: TGTGCCAGAGGGTGGGGCCACTACGAGCAGTACTTC. It translates to CARGWGHYEQYF.

This clone was seen just once. V usage is TRBV5-1 and J usage is TRBJ2-3, with 7 bases lining up with TRBD1. After removal of 0 bases from V and 2 bases from J, the junction contained 6 bases not matched to a gene. The CDR3 runs to 16 residues. Germline assignment: CDR1 SGHRS and CDR2 YFSETQ. CDR3 sequence (DNA): TGCGCCAGCAGCTTGGGGGACAGTACCTTCACAGATACGCAGTATTTT. Amino acids: CASSLGDSTFTDTQYF.

The rearrangement links TRBV6-2 or TRBV6-3 to TRBJ2-2; D not resolved. The CDR3 is 13 amino acids. Looked up from germline, CDR1 is MNHEY and CDR2 is SVGEGT. The ends were cut back, 3 bases at V and 0 bases at J, with 2 bases in the middle. CDR3 bases: TGTGCCAGCAGTTATGCGAACACCGGGGAGCTGTTTTTT. Its translation is CASSYANTGELFF.

This clone was counted once. The same CDR3 also results from other DNA sequences found in this sample. V usage is TRBV28 and J usage is TRBJ1-5, with D uncertain. V was clipped by 4 bases and J by 6 bases, with 7 bases between them. The V gene's germline CDR1 is MDHEN and CDR2 SYDVKM. The CDR3 is 12 residues long. The CDR3 DNA reads TGTGCCAGCAGTTCCCAAGGTCAGCCCCAGCATTTT. This encodes CASSSQGQPQHF.